A selection of T cell receptor beta chains follows, all from one sample in a study of T cell responses to AZD1222 COVID-19 vaccine. Sequenced by immunoSEQ multiplex PCR; TCRdb stores in-frame clones only, minus some. The sample comprises 180,000 or so clones, approximately 90% of which are singletons, and about 1.7% rests with the top ten. The material sequenced was peripheral blood, taken 28 days after the second AZD1222 dose. Receptors originate from an adult who received the AZD1222 COVID-19 vaccine. CDR3s include the opening cysteine and the closing phenylalanine or tryptophan. The order of the fields is CDR3 protein, CDR3 DNA, J gene, V gene, D gene, clone size. D genes are given only for firm matches. Rows may omit the clone size; those that give it use once, few, many or a size class.

CDR3aa: CASSLHSNNSPLHF
CDR3nt: TGTGCCAGCAGCTTACACAGCAATAATTCACCCCTCCACTTT
j_gene: TRBJ1-6
v_gene: TRBV7-8
d_gene: -
abundance: -

CDR3aa: CARTPKSGTGSDLVTYEQYF
CDR3nt: TGTGCCAGAACCCCCAAGTCAGGGACAGGGTCCGATCTCGTTACCTACGAGCAGTACTTC
j_gene: TRBJ2-7
v_gene: TRBV19
d_gene: TRBD1
abundance: -

CDR3aa: CASSLPTGTEETQYF
CDR3nt: TGCGCCAGCAGCTTGCCTACCGGGACAGAAGAGACCCAGTACTTC
j_gene: TRBJ2-5
v_gene: TRBV5-1
d_gene: TRBD1
abundance: -

CDR3aa: CSAVYGGYTF
CDR3nt: TGCAGTGCGGTTTACGGGGGCTACACCTTC
j_gene: TRBJ1-2
v_gene: TRBV20-1
d_gene: -
abundance: -

CDR3aa: CAWSVGAWGSPLHF
CDR3nt: TGTGCCTGGAGTGTGGGTGCCTGGGGTTCACCCCTCCACTTT
j_gene: TRBJ1-6
v_gene: TRBV30
d_gene: -
abundance: -

CDR3aa: CASSEPGTGGYEQYF
CDR3nt: TGTGCCAGCAGTGAGCCCGGGACAGGGGGCTACGAGCAGTACTTC
j_gene: TRBJ2-7
v_gene: TRBV2
d_gene: TRBD1
abundance: -

CDR3aa: CASSYIANTGELFF
CDR3nt: TGCGCCAGCAGCTACATCGCGAACACCGGGGAGCTGTTTTTT
j_gene: TRBJ2-2
v_gene: TRBV5-1
d_gene: -
abundance: -

CDR3aa: CASSFRQGKEKLFF
CDR3nt: TGTGCCAGCAGCTTCCGGCAGGGGAAAGAAAAACTGTTTTTT
j_gene: TRBJ1-4
v_gene: TRBV5-8
d_gene: -
abundance: -

CDR3aa: CASSQQREGQETQYF
CDR3nt: TGTGCCAGCAGCCAGCAGCGGGAGGGACAAGAGACCCAGTACTTC
j_gene: TRBJ2-5
v_gene: TRBV3-1/TRBV3-2
d_gene: TRBD2
abundance: -

CDR3aa: CASSPGQGGRKLFF
CDR3nt: TGTGCCAGCAGCCCGGGACAGGGCGGAAGAAAACTGTTTTTT
j_gene: TRBJ1-4
v_gene: TRBV7-2
d_gene: TRBD1
abundance: -

CDR3aa: CASSATGGGYEQYF
CDR3nt: TGTGCCAGCAGCGCTACAGGGGGAGGCTACGAGCAGTACTTC
j_gene: TRBJ2-7
v_gene: TRBV11-2
d_gene: TRBD1
abundance: -

CDR3aa: CASSLVGSHGYTF
CDR3nt: TGTGCCAGCAGCTTGGTTGGATCCCATGGCTACACCTTC
j_gene: TRBJ1-2
v_gene: TRBV5-4
d_gene: -
abundance: -

CDR3aa: CASSSLDRDTYGYTF
CDR3nt: TGTGCCAGCTCATCGCTAGACAGGGACACCTATGGCTACACCTTC
j_gene: TRBJ1-2
v_gene: TRBV18
d_gene: TRBD1
abundance: -

CDR3aa: CASSYGGFGSYEQYF
CDR3nt: TGTGCCAGCAGTTACGGGGGATTTGGCTCCTACGAGCAGTACTTC
j_gene: TRBJ2-7
v_gene: TRBV6-5
d_gene: -
abundance: -

CDR3aa: CSVMRQDGGATQYF
CDR3nt: TGCAGCGTTATGCGACAGGATGGAGGGGCGACCCAGTACTTC
j_gene: TRBJ2-5
v_gene: TRBV29-1
d_gene: -
abundance: -

CDR3aa: CASSADLGISYEQYF
CDR3nt: TGTGCCAGCAGCGCCGACCTCGGAATCTCCTACGAGCAGTACTTC
j_gene: TRBJ2-7
v_gene: TRBV7-9
d_gene: -
abundance: few

CDR3aa: CASSAGQGYGYTF
CDR3nt: TGTGCCAGCAGTGCGGGACAGGGCTATGGCTACACCTTC
j_gene: TRBJ1-2
v_gene: TRBV2
d_gene: TRBD1
abundance: -

CDR3aa: CASRGGGYYEQYF
CDR3nt: TGTGCCAGCAGAGGCGGGGGTTACTACGAGCAGTACTTC
j_gene: TRBJ2-7
v_gene: TRBV6-5
d_gene: TRBD2
abundance: -

CDR3aa: CASSSLRSGTDNYGYTF
CDR3nt: TGTGCCAGCAGCTCTCTACGCTCCGGGACAGATAACTATGGCTACACCTTC
j_gene: TRBJ1-2
v_gene: TRBV7-2
d_gene: TRBD1
abundance: -

CDR3aa: CASNRGMNTEAFF
CDR3nt: TGTGCCAGCAACAGGGGGATGAACACTGAAGCTTTCTTT
j_gene: TRBJ1-1
v_gene: TRBV7-9
d_gene: TRBD1
abundance: -

CDR3aa: CASRDTGNNYGYTF
CDR3nt: TGTGCCAGCAGGGACACAGGTAACAACTATGGCTACACCTTC
j_gene: TRBJ1-2
v_gene: TRBV6-6
d_gene: -
abundance: -

CDR3aa: CASSLRQGEKQYF
CDR3nt: TGTGCCAGCAGCTTAAGACAGGGGGAGAAGCAGTACTTC
j_gene: TRBJ2-7
v_gene: TRBV7-9
d_gene: TRBD1
abundance: -

CDR3aa: CASSLAGGLNTGELFF
CDR3nt: TGTGCCAGCAGCTTGGCGGGGGGGCTCAACACCGGGGAGCTGTTTTTT
j_gene: TRBJ2-2
v_gene: TRBV5-6
d_gene: TRBD2
abundance: -

CDR3aa: CASRLDRDFSYEQYF
CDR3nt: TGTGCCAGCAGGCTAGACAGGGACTTTTCCTACGAGCAGTACTTC
j_gene: TRBJ2-7
v_gene: TRBV6-5
d_gene: -
abundance: -

CDR3aa: CASSPDSNQPQHF
CDR3nt: TGTGCCAGCAGTCCCGACAGTAATCAGCCCCAGCATTTT
j_gene: TRBJ1-5
v_gene: TRBV6-2/TRBV6-3
d_gene: -
abundance: -

CDR3aa: CASSRGAGVYNEQFF
CDR3nt: TGTGCCAGCAGCCGGGGGGCAGGGGTCTACAATGAGCAGTTCTTC
j_gene: TRBJ2-1
v_gene: TRBV3-1/TRBV3-2
d_gene: -
abundance: -

CDR3aa: CASRPGLVRTGELFF
CDR3nt: TGTGCCAGCAGACCGGGGCTAGTCCGCACCGGGGAGCTGTTTTTT
j_gene: TRBJ2-2
v_gene: TRBV27
d_gene: -
abundance: -

CDR3aa: CASSEAGARGEPQHF
CDR3nt: TGCGCCAGCAGTGAGGCAGGAGCGAGAGGGGAGCCCCAGCATTTT
j_gene: TRBJ1-5
v_gene: TRBV10-2
d_gene: -
abundance: -

CDR3aa: CATSNRDTGHNEQFF
CDR3nt: TGTGCCACCAGCAACCGGGACACGGGCCACAATGAGCAGTTCTTC
j_gene: TRBJ2-1
v_gene: TRBV15
d_gene: -
abundance: -

CDR3aa: CASSPQGGDFSGNTIYF
CDR3nt: TGTGCCAGTAGTCCCCAGGGTGGGGATTTCTCTGGAAACACCATATATTTT
j_gene: TRBJ1-3
v_gene: TRBV19
d_gene: -
abundance: -

CDR3aa: CASSIYTEAFF
CDR3nt: TGTGCCAGTAGTATATACACTGAAGCTTTCTTT
j_gene: TRBJ1-1
v_gene: TRBV19
d_gene: -
abundance: -

CDR3aa: CASSQMGGGYGYTF
CDR3nt: TGTGCCAGCAGTCAGATGGGAGGGGGCTATGGCTACACCTTC
j_gene: TRBJ1-2
v_gene: TRBV5-6
d_gene: -
abundance: -

CDR3aa: CASSPRGQGTEQYF
CDR3nt: TGTGCCAGCTCACCACGGGGACAGGGAACCGAGCAGTACTTC
j_gene: TRBJ2-7
v_gene: TRBV18
d_gene: TRBD1
abundance: once

CDR3aa: CASSLFDSGTINTGELFF
CDR3nt: TGTGCCAGCAGTCTGTTCGACTCCGGGACAATCAACACCGGGGAGCTGTTTTTT
j_gene: TRBJ2-2
v_gene: TRBV2
d_gene: -
abundance: -

CDR3aa: CASSQDRAGQETQYF
CDR3nt: TGTGCCAGCAGCCAAGATAGGGCAGGGCAAGAGACCCAGTACTTC
j_gene: TRBJ2-5
v_gene: TRBV3-1/TRBV3-2
d_gene: -
abundance: -

CDR3aa: CASSLDLGGFYEQYF
CDR3nt: TGTGCCAGCAGCTTAGACTTGGGGGGGTTCTACGAGCAGTACTTC
j_gene: TRBJ2-7
v_gene: TRBV11-2
d_gene: TRBD2
abundance: -

CDR3aa: CASTIFRDPLTDTQYF
CDR3nt: TGTGCCAGCACCATTTTCCGGGACCCGTTAACAGATACGCAGTATTTT
j_gene: TRBJ2-3
v_gene: TRBV7-9
d_gene: -
abundance: -

CDR3aa: CASSPRGRLNSPLHF
CDR3nt: TGTGCCAGCAGCCCCCGCGGGAGACTGAATTCACCCCTCCACTTT
j_gene: TRBJ1-6
v_gene: TRBV11-2
d_gene: -
abundance: few

CDR3aa: CASSELEGGDSGANVLTF
CDR3nt: TGCGCCAGCAGTGAGTTGGAGGGAGGGGACTCTGGGGCCAACGTCCTGACTTTC
j_gene: TRBJ2-6
v_gene: TRBV10-1
d_gene: TRBD2
abundance: -

CDR3aa: CATSDPGQGAYGELFF
CDR3nt: TGTGCCACCAGTGACCCGGGACAGGGGGCGTACGGGGAGCTGTTTTTT
j_gene: TRBJ2-2
v_gene: TRBV24-1
d_gene: TRBD1
abundance: -

CDR3aa: CASSVDSGAYNEQFF
CDR3nt: TGTGCCAGCAGCGTAGATAGCGGGGCCTACAATGAGCAGTTCTTC
j_gene: TRBJ2-1
v_gene: TRBV9
d_gene: TRBD2
abundance: -

CDR3aa: CASSLSGLAGVSSNEQFF
CDR3nt: TGTGCCAGCAGCTTATCAGGGTTAGCGGGAGTAAGTAGCAATGAGCAGTTCTTC
j_gene: TRBJ2-1
v_gene: TRBV11-3
d_gene: TRBD2
abundance: -

CDR3aa: CASSVGGTSGTQREQFF
CDR3nt: TGTGCCAGCAGCGTAGGGGGGACTAGCGGGACTCAACGGGAGCAGTTCTTC
j_gene: TRBJ2-1
v_gene: TRBV9
d_gene: TRBD2
abundance: few

CDR3aa: CASSPARLLPPGELFF
CDR3nt: TGTGCCAGCAGCCCCGCCAGGCTCCTTCCCCCCGGGGAGCTGTTTTTT
j_gene: TRBJ2-2
v_gene: TRBV6-2/TRBV6-3
d_gene: -
abundance: -

CDR3aa: CASSSPGGSGTDTQYF
CDR3nt: TGCGCCAGCAGCTCCCCCGGGGGGAGCGGGACAGATACGCAGTATTTT
j_gene: TRBJ2-3
v_gene: TRBV5-1
d_gene: TRBD2
abundance: -

CDR3aa: CASSIGTGASYEQYF
CDR3nt: TGTGCCAGTAGTATAGGGACAGGGGCTTCCTACGAGCAGTACTTC
j_gene: TRBJ2-7
v_gene: TRBV19
d_gene: TRBD1
abundance: -

CDR3aa: CASSPPGLAGGLDTQYF
CDR3nt: TGTGCCAGCAGCCCCCCGGGACTAGCGGGGGGGCTGGATACGCAGTATTTT
j_gene: TRBJ2-3
v_gene: TRBV11-2
d_gene: TRBD2
abundance: -

CDR3aa: CASSFSGAANQPQHF
CDR3nt: TGTGCCAGCAGTTTTTCGGGGGCCGCCAATCAGCCCCAGCATTTT
j_gene: TRBJ1-5
v_gene: TRBV27
d_gene: -
abundance: -

CDR3aa: CASSLEVNYEQYF
CDR3nt: TGTGCCAGCAGCTTAGAAGTTAACTACGAGCAGTACTTC
j_gene: TRBJ2-7
v_gene: TRBV7-9
d_gene: -
abundance: -

CDR3aa: CASSETGTSGLSSYEQYF
CDR3nt: TGTGCCAGCAGCGAAACCGGGACTAGCGGGCTGAGCTCCTACGAGCAGTACTTC
j_gene: TRBJ2-7
v_gene: TRBV6-1
d_gene: TRBD2
abundance: -

CDR3aa: CASSPPGSYNSPLHF
CDR3nt: TGCGCCAGCAGCCCTCCCGGCTCCTATAATTCACCCCTCCACTTT
j_gene: TRBJ1-6
v_gene: TRBV5-1
d_gene: -
abundance: once

CDR3aa: CASRRRRSEAFF
CDR3nt: TGTGCCAGCAGGCGGAGACGGAGCGAAGCTTTCTTT
j_gene: TRBJ1-1
v_gene: TRBV12-3/TRBV12-4
d_gene: -
abundance: -

CDR3aa: CASSSHLAGGGDEQFF
CDR3nt: TGCGCCAGCAGCTCCCACCTAGCGGGAGGAGGAGATGAGCAGTTCTTC
j_gene: TRBJ2-1
v_gene: TRBV5-1
d_gene: TRBD2
abundance: few

CDR3aa: CASSFSGTGAFF
CDR3nt: TGTGCCAGTAGTTTCTCCGGAACTGGGGCTTTCTTT
j_gene: TRBJ1-1
v_gene: TRBV19
d_gene: -
abundance: -

CDR3aa: CASSSPTSGSSETQYF
CDR3nt: TGCGCCAGCAGCTCCCCGACTAGCGGGAGTTCAGAGACCCAGTACTTC
j_gene: TRBJ2-5
v_gene: TRBV5-1
d_gene: TRBD2
abundance: -